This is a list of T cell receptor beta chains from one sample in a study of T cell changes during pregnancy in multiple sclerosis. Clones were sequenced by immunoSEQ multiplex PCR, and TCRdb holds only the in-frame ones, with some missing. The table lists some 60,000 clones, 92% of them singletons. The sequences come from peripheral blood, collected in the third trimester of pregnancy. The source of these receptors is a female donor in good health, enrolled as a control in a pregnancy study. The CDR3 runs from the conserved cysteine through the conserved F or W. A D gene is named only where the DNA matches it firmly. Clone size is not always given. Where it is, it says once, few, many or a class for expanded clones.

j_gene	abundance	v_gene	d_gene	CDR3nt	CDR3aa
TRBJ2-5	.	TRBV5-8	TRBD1	TGTGCCAGCAGCTTGGGATTTACCGCTCCGACAGGGGGAGAGACCCAGTACTTC	CASSLGFTAPTGGETQYF
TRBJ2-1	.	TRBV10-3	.	TGTGCCATCAGTGAGTCGCCGGGATATGAGCAGTTCTTC	CAISESPGYEQFF
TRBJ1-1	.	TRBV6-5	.	TGTGCCAGCAGTTACGATCGGACTGAAGCTTTCTTT	CASSYDRTEAFF
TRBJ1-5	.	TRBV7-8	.	TGTGCCAGCAGCTACCAGGCCTCAGTCCAGCCCCAGCATTTT	CASSYQASVQPQHF
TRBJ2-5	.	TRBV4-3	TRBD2	TGCGCCAGCAGCCAAGAGCGGGGGGGCCAAGAGACCCAGTACTTC	CASSQERGGQETQYF
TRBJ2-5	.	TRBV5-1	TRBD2	TGCGCGGCCGGGGCTAGCGGGGGAGGAGAGACCCAGTACTTC	CAAGASGGGETQYF
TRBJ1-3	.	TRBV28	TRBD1	TGTGCCAGCAGCCCCACAGGGGAGGCTGGAAACACCATATATTTT	CASSPTGEAGNTIYF
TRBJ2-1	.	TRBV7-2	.	TGTGCCAGCAGCTTTGGTCGGGGGGCAGGGGAGCAGTTCTTC	CASSFGRGAGEQFF
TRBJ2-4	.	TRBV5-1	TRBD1	TGCGCCAGCAGCAAGACAGGGGGGATCAAAAACATTCAGTACTTC	CASSKTGGIKNIQYF
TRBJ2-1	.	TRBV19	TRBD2	TGTGCCAGTAGTCGGGGCAGAGCGGGAGGGGGGAATGAGCAGTTCTTC	CASSRGRAGGGNEQFF
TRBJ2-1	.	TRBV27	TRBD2	TGTGCCAGCAGTTCCTATAGCGGGAGCTCCTACAATGAGCAGTTCTTC	CASSSYSGSSYNEQFF
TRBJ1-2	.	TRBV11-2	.	TGTGCCAGCAGCTTCACTAACTATGGCTACACCTTC	CASSFTNYGYTF
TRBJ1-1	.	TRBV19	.	TGTGCCAGTAGTATTTTTCGGGGTTACGCTGCTGAAGCTTTCTTT	CASSIFRGYAAEAFF
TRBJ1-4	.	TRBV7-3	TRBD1	TGTGCCAGCATCTACCCTCCCCCCGTGACAGGGGAGGACGAAAAACTGTTTTTT	CASIYPPPVTGEDEKLFF
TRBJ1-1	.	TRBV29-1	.	TGCAGCGTTGGAGGTAGGAACACTGAAGCTTTCTTT	CSVGGRNTEAFF
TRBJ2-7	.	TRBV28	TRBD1	TGTGCCGGGAAGAGACCGGGACAGGGAAACGAGCAGTACTTC	CAGKRPGQGNEQYF
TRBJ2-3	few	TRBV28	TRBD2	TGTGCCAGCAGCCCCCTCTTTAGCGGGAGACTAGATACGCAGTATTTT	CASSPLFSGRLDTQYF
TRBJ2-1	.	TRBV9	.	TGTGCCAGCAGCGTCGACAGCTCCTACAATGAGCAGTTCTTC	CASSVDSSYNEQFF
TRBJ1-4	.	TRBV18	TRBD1	TGTGCCAGCTCATCGACAGGGGTTGATGAAAAACTGTTTTTT	CASSSTGVDEKLFF
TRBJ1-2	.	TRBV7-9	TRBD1	TGTGCCAGCAGCTATGATGGGACAGACTATGGCTACACCTTC	CASSYDGTDYGYTF
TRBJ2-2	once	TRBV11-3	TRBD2	TGTGCCAGCAGCCCGGGACTAGCGGGAGGTTCCCACCGGGAGCTGTTTTTT	CASSPGLAGGSHRELFF
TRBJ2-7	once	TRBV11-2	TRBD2	TGTGCCAGCAGTTGGACTAGCGGGACTACCTACGAGCAGTACTTC	CASSWTSGTTYEQYF
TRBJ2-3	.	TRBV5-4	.	TGTGCCAGCAGCTTGCGGGGCACAGATACGCAGTATTTT	CASSLRGTDTQYF
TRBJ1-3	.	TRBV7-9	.	TGTGCTTTGGGCTTCAACTCTGGAAACACCATATATTTT	CALGFNSGNTIYF
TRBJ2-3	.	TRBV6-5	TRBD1	TGTGCCAGCAGTTACGACAGGGAGACAGATACGCAGTATTTT	CASSYDRETDTQYF